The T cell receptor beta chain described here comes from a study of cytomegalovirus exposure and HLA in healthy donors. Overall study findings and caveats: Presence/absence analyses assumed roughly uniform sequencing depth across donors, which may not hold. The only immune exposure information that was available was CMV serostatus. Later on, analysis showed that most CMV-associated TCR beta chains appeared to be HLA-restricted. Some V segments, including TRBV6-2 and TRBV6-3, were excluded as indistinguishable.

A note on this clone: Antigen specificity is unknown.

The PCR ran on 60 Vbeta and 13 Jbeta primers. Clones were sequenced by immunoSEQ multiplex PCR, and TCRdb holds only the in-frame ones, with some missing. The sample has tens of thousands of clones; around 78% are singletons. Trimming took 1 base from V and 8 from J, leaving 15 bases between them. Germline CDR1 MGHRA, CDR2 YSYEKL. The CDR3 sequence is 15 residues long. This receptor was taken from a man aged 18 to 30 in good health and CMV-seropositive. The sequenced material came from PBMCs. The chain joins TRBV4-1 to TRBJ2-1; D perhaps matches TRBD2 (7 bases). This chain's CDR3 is CASSQVGGQIHEQFF. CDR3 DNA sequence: TGCGCCAGCAGCCAAGTGGGGGGGCAGATCCATGAGCAGTTCTTC.